This T cell receptor (beta chain) was identified during a study of technical replicates of blood from several donors. The CDR3 consists of 17 residues. CDR1 is MNHEY and CDR2 is SMNVEV in the germline V gene (reference sequence). The J segment lost 0 bases and the V segment lost 6 bases, leaving 7 bases of the junction unmatched. The table came from immunoSEQ multiplex PCR; TCRdb's copy has only in-frame clones and leaves some out. The data show tens of thousands of clones, 95% to 98% seen once. The receptor comes from a human donor in good health. V and J are TRBV27 and TRBJ2-6; 8 bases align to TRBD1. Sequencing was carried out using T cells isolated from PBMCs. CDR3 loop: CASSRGQGSSGANVLTF. In DNA, the CDR3 is TGTGCCAGCAGCAGAGGACAGGGAAGCTCTGGGGCCAACGTCCTGACTTTC.